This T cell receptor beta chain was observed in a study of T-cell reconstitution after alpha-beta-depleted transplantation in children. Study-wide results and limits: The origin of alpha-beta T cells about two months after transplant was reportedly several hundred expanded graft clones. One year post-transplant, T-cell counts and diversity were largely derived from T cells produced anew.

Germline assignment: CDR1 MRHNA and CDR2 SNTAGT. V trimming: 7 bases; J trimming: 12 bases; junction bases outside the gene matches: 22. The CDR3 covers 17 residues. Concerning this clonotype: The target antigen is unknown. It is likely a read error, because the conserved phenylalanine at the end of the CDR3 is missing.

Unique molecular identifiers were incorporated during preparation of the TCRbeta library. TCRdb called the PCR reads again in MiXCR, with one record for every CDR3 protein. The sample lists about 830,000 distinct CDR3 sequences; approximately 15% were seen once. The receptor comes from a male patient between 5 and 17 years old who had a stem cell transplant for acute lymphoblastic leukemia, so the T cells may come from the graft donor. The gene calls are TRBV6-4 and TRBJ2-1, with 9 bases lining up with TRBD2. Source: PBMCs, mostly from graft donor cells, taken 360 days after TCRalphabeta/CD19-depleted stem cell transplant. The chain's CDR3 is CASIPPPSSGKGLRQFV. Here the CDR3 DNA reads TGTGCCAGCATCCCGCCGCCCTCTAGCGGGAAAGGTTTGCGGCAGTTCGTC.